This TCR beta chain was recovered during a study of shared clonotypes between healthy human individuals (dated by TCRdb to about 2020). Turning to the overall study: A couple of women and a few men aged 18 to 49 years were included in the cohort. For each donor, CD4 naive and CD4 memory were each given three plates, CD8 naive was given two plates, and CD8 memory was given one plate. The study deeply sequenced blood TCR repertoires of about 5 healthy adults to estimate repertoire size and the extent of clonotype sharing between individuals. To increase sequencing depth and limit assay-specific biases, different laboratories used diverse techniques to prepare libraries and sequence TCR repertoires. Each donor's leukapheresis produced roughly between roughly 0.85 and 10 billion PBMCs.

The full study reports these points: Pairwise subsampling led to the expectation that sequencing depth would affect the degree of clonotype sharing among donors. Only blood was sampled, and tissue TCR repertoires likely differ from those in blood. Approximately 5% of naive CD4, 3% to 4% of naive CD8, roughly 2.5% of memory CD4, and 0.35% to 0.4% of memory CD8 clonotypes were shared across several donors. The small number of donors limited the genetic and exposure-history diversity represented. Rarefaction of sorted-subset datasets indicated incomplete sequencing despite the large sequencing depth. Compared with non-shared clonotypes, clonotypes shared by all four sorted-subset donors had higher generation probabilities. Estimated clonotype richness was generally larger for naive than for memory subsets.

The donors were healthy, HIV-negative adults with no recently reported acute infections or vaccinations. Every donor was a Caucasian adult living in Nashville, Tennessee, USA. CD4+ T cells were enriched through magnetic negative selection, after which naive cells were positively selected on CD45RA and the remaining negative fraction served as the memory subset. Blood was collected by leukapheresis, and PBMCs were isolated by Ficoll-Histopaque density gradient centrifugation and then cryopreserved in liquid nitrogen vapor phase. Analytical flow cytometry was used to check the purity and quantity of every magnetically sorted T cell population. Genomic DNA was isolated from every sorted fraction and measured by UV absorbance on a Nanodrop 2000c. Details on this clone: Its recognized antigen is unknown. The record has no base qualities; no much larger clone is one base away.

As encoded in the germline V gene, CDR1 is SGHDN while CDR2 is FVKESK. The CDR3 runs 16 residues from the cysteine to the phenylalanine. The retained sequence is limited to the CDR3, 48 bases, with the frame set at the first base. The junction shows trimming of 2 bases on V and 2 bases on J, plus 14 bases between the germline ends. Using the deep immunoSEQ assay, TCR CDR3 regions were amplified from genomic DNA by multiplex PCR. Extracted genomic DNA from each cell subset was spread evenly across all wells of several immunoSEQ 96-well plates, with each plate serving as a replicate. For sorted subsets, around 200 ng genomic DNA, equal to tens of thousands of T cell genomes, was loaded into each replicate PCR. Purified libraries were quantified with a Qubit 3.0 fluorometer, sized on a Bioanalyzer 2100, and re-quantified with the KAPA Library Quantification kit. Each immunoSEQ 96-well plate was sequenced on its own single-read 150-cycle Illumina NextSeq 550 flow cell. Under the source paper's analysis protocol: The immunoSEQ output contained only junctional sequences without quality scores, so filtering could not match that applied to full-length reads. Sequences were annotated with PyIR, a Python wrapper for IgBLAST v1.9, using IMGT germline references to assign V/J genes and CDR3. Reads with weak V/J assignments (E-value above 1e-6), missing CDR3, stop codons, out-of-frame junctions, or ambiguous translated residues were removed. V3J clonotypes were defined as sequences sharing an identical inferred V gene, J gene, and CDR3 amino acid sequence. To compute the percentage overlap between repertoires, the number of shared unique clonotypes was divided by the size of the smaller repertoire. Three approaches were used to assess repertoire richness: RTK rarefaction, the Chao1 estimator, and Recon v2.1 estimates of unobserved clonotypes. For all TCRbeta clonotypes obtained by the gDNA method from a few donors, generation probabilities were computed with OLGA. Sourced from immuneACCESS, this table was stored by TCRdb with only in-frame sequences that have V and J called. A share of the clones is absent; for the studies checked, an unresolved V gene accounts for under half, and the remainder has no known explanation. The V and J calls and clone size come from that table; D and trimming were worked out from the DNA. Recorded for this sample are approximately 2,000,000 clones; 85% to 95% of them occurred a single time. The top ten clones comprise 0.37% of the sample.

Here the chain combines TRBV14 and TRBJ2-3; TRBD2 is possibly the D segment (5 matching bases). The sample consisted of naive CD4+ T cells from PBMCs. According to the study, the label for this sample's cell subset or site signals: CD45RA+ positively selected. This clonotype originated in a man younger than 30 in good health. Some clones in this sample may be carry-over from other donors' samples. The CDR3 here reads CASSQRESLITDTQYF. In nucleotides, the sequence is TGTGCCAGCAGCCAACGGGAAAGTCTTATCACAGATACGCAGTATTTT.